This T cell receptor (beta chain) derives from a study of T-cell reconstitution after alpha-beta-depleted transplantation in children. Whole-study results and caveats: Reported findings indicate that, about two months after transplant, alpha-beta T cells came from several hundred expanded clones, which were derived from non-depleted graft cells. Some patients showed high day-60 TCRbeta diversity, which derived from surviving recipient T cells and thymic progenitors. The main origin of T-cell counts and diversity one year after transplant was newly produced T cells.

Unique molecular identifiers were built into the TCRbeta library. MiXCR was run by TCRdb on the PCR reads, yielding one entry per CDR3 protein. The sample includes approximately 430,000 distinct CDR3 sequences, around 15% of them seen just once. From germline, CDR1 is MNHEY and CDR2 SVGEGT. J lost 9 bases, V lost 4 bases, and 11 bases had no gene match. The CDR3 length is 16 residues. Turning to this clonotype: Its specificity is not known.

The source material was PBMCs, mostly from graft donor cells, sampled 360 days after TCRalphabeta/CD19-depleted stem cell transplant. The genes are TRBV6-2 or TRBV6-3 and TRBJ1-6; 8 nucleotides align to TRBD1. The origin of this receptor is a boy less than two years old who had a stem cell transplant for Wiskott-Aldrich syndrome, so the T cells may come from the graft donor. The CDR3 nucleotides read TGTGCCAGCAGTTGGTCCGCGACAGGGGCGAGTTCACCCCTCCACTTT. This translates into CASSWSATGASSPLHF.